Listed below are T cell receptor beta chains from one sample, sequenced in a study of radiation and T cells in renal cell carcinoma. Here immunoSEQ multiplex PCR was the method, and the copy in TCRdb shows in-frame clones only, minus some. The sample lists about 120,000 clones; around 85% were seen once. The sequencing here drew on blood, taken from a patient whose treatment included radiotherapy and nephrectomy. These receptors originate from a man between 45 and 60 years old with renal cell carcinoma. CDR3s include the opening cysteine and the closing phenylalanine or tryptophan. The D gene is left open where the match is weak. Clone size is not always given. Where it is, it says once, few, many or a class for expanded clones.

>NA|TRBV5-4|TRBJ2-1|TRBD2
TGTGCCAGCAGCTTATTCGGGGGGAACTACAATGAGCAGTTCTTC
CASSLFGGNYNEQFF
>NA|TRBV5-1|TRBJ1-1|NA
TGCGCCAGCAGCTTCGACAGAGCCAACACTGAAGCTTTCTTT
CASSFDRANTEAFF
>NA|TRBV10-2|TRBJ1-3|NA
TGCGCCAGCAGTGGCGCGGTCTCTGGAAACACCATATATTTT
CASSGAVSGNTIYF
>NA|TRBV4-1|TRBJ2-1|TRBD2
TGCGCCAGCAGCCCAGGACTAGCGGGGTACAATGAGCAGTTCTTC
CASSPGLAGYNEQFF
>NA|TRBV6-6|TRBJ2-5|TRBD2
TGTGCCAGCAGTTCCCCTAGCGGGGGGGCCGTGGAGACCCAGTACTTC
CASSSPSGGAVETQYF
>NA|TRBV30|TRBJ1-4|NA
TGTGCCCTAAAAACAAACGGACAGACGAATGAAAAACTGTTTTTT
CALKTNGQTNEKLFF
>NA|TRBV4-3|TRBJ2-7|NA
TGCGCCAGCAGCCAAGATAGCTTTGGCTCCTACGAGCAGTACTTC
CASSQDSFGSYEQYF
>NA|TRBV7-9|TRBJ2-7|NA
TGTGCCAGCAGCGACTACTACGAGCAGTACTTC
CASSDYYEQYF
>NA|TRBV5-1|TRBJ1-4|NA
TGCGCCAGCAGCTTCAACGGGGCAACTAATGAAAAACTGTTTTTT
CASSFNGATNEKLFF
>NA|TRBV30|TRBJ1-3|NA
TGTGCCTGGAGAAGGGACCGCTCTGGAAACACCATATATTTT
CAWRRDRSGNTIYF
>NA|TRBV2|TRBJ1-5|NA
TGTGCCAGCAGTAGACAGAGTAGCAATCAGCCCCAGCATTTT
CASSRQSSNQPQHF
>few|TRBV7-9|TRBJ1-6|TRBD1
TGTGCCAGCAGCCCCCAGGGGGTTACTAATTCACCCCTCCACTTT
CASSPQGVTNSPLHF
>NA|TRBV5-1|TRBJ2-7|NA
TGCGCCAGCAGCTTGGCCGGGGTTAGTCCCTACGAGCAGTACTTC
CASSLAGVSPYEQYF
>NA|TRBV7-2|TRBJ1-6|NA
TGTGCCAGCAGACCCCCGACGGTTGGCCTAAGCTCCTATAATTCACCCCTCCACTTT
CASRPPTVGLSSYNSPLHF
>NA|TRBV10-2|TRBJ2-1|NA
TGCGCCAGCAGGGGACCAAGCTCCTACAATGAGCAGTTCTTC
CASRGPSSYNEQFF
>NA|TRBV2|TRBJ1-2|NA
TGTGCCAGCAGTGAAGGGGCGTATGGCTACACCTTC
CASSEGAYGYTF
>NA|TRBV9|TRBJ2-1|TRBD1
TGTGCCAGCAGCCCTGGGCAGGGGGACAATGAGCAGTTCTTC
CASSPGQGDNEQFF
>NA|TRBV27|TRBJ2-1|NA
TGTGCCAGCAGTACAAGCGGGCTAAATGAGCAGTTCTTC
CASSTSGLNEQFF
>NA|TRBV9|TRBJ2-3|TRBD1
TGTGCCAGCAGCGCCAAGACAGGGGTAACAGATACGCAGTATTTT
CASSAKTGVTDTQYF
>NA|TRBV7-2|TRBJ2-5|TRBD2
TGTGCCAGCAGCTTCGTGGGGGGGATCCGGGAGACCCAGTACTTC
CASSFVGGIRETQYF
>NA|TRBV28|TRBJ2-7|TRBD2
TGTGCCAGCAGTAGGACTAGCGCGACCTACGAGCAGTACTTC
CASSRTSATYEQYF
>NA|TRBV28|TRBJ1-5|TRBD1
TGTGCCAGCAGTTGGGGACAGGGGAATCAGCCCCAGCATTTT
CASSWGQGNQPQHF
>NA|TRBV5-1|TRBJ2-1|TRBD1
TGCGCCAGCAGCTCTGGACAGGGGGCTTACAATGAGCAGTTCTTC
CASSSGQGAYNEQFF
>NA|TRBV9|TRBJ2-3|NA
TGTGCCAGCAGCGTAGTCCACGACACAGATACGCAGTATTTT
CASSVVHDTDTQYF
>NA|TRBV5-1|TRBJ2-1|TRBD2
TGCGCCAGCAGCTTGGAAGCGGGGGCCCGTTATGGTGAGCAGTTCTTC
CASSLEAGARYGEQFF
>once|TRBV18|TRBJ2-2|NA
TGTGCCAGCTCACCACCGGTAATCACCGGGGAGCTGTTTTTT
CASSPPVITGELFF
>NA|TRBV27|TRBJ1-2|NA
TGTGCCAGCAGTTTCCGGGTTGGATCCTATGGCTACACCTTC
CASSFRVGSYGYTF
>once|TRBV7-8|TRBJ1-3|NA
TGTGCCAGCAGACGGATGGAGGGTATCGGAAACACCATATATTTT
CASRRMEGIGNTIYF
>NA|TRBV29-1|TRBJ2-7|NA
TGCAGCGTTGAAGATCCCAGCCCCGACACAAACGAGCAGTACTTC
CSVEDPSPDTNEQYF
>NA|TRBV7-9|TRBJ2-7|TRBD2
TGTGCCAGCAGCTTAGGGACTAGCGGGTCCTACGAGCAGTACTTC
CASSLGTSGSYEQYF
>NA|TRBV6-1|TRBJ2-7|NA
TGTGCCAGCAGTCAAGCCGCCCCGGGTGGGGGGCTGCCCTACGAGCAGTACTTC
CASSQAAPGGGLPYEQYF
>NA|TRBV6-6|TRBJ1-2|TRBD1
TGTGCCAGCAATAAAGGGACAGGGGATGGCTACACCTTC
CASNKGTGDGYTF
>once|TRBV5-1|TRBJ1-6|NA
TGCGCCAGCAGCACTGGACAGTATAATTCACCCCTCCACTTT
CASSTGQYNSPLHF
>once|TRBV6-5|TRBJ2-7|NA
TGTGCCAGCAGTTTGACACCTGGCAGAAGGTCCTACGAGCAGTACTTC
CASSLTPGRRSYEQYF
>NA|TRBV29-1|TRBJ2-1|TRBD2
TGCAGCGTTGGGCTAGCGGGAGGGATCGATGAGCAGTTCTTC
CSVGLAGGIDEQFF
>NA|TRBV7-9|TRBJ1-5|TRBD1
TGTGCCAGCAGCTTCGGGACAGGTCTCCAGCCCCAGCATTTT
CASSFGTGLQPQHF
>NA|TRBV18|TRBJ1-5|TRBD1
TGTGCCAGCTCACCGGAGGGACAGGGGAGCAATCAGCCCCAGCATTTT
CASSPEGQGSNQPQHF
>few|TRBV6-1|TRBJ1-4|TRBD1
TGTGCCAGCAGTTGGGCGGGACAGGGTAATGAAAAACTGTTTTTT
CASSWAGQGNEKLFF
>NA|TRBV9|TRBJ2-1|NA
TGTGCCAGCAGCGTAGCTCAGCAGGGGGGGAATGAGCAGTTCTTC
CASSVAQQGGNEQFF
>NA|TRBV7-8|TRBJ1-1|TRBD1
TGTGCCAGCAGCACGACAGGGGGGTACACTGAAGCTTTCTTT
CASSTTGGYTEAFF
>NA|TRBV11-2|TRBJ1-1|NA
TGTGCCAGCAGCTTAGGATCTGACTATGAAGCTTTCTTT
CASSLGSDYEAFF
>NA|TRBV7-2|TRBJ2-7|TRBD2
TGTGCCAGTGGGACTAGCGGGGGGGCCTTTAAGCACGAGCAGTACTTC
CASGTSGGAFKHEQYF
>NA|TRBV5-1|TRBJ2-5|NA
TGCGCCAGCAGCTTGTTTGCGGAGACCCAGTACTTC
CASSLFAETQYF
>NA|TRBV7-6|TRBJ2-3|TRBD1
TGTGCCAGCAGCTTAGGACAGGGGGCAGGTTACGGGGATACGCAGTATTTT
CASSLGQGAGYGDTQYF
>NA|TRBV19|TRBJ1-2|NA
TGTGCCAGTAGTCGGGCCCCCCCGGGCTATGGCTACACCTTC
CASSRAPPGYGYTF